These T cell receptor beta chains were read from a single sample in a study of blood T cell repertoires in COVID-19. Sequencing used immunoSEQ multiplex PCR; TCRdb keeps in-frame clones, though not all of them. The table shows more than 95,000 clones, with 89% occurring only once. The sample taken for sequencing was peripheral blood. These receptors all come from a woman older than 75 in a cohort sampled during active COVID-19. CDR3s include the opening cysteine and the closing phenylalanine or tryptophan. A D gene is named only where the DNA matches it firmly. Size is stated for part of the rows, as once, few or many counts, or as a class when the clone is expanded.

abundance	v_gene	d_gene	j_gene	CDR3aa	CDR3nt
NA	TRBV3-1/TRBV3-2	TRBD1	TRBJ1-4	CASSPTGTANEKLFF	TGTGCCAGCAGCCCAACCGGGACAGCTAATGAAAAACTGTTTTTT
once	TRBV6-2/TRBV6-3	TRBD1	TRBJ2-7	CASSYSIDRGLNYEQYF	TGTGCCAGCAGTTACTCGATCGACAGGGGGCTCAACTACGAGCAGTACTTC
NA	TRBV6-5	TRBD1	TRBJ1-1	CASTLTGGAEAFF	TGTGCCAGCACTTTAACAGGGGGTGCTGAAGCTTTCTTT
NA	TRBV24-1	NA	TRBJ2-1	CATAPSGGNEQFF	TGTGCCACCGCACCGAGCGGTGGGAATGAGCAGTTCTTC
NA	TRBV6-5	NA	TRBJ1-2	CASSRDGGYGYTF	TGTGCCAGCAGTCGAGATGGTGGCTATGGCTACACCTTC
NA	TRBV15	NA	TRBJ1-5	CATSRDSSYQPQHF	TGTGCCACCAGCAGGGACAGCTCGTATCAGCCCCAGCATTTT
NA	TRBV7-9	TRBD1	TRBJ2-3	CASSVGQAVRYF	TGTGCCAGCAGCGTGGGACAGGCGGTCCGGTATTTT
NA	TRBV6-4	NA	TRBJ1-2	CASSPTGVAGYTF	TGTGCCAGCAGCCCCACCGGGGTGGCTGGCTACACCTTC
NA	TRBV18	TRBD1	TRBJ2-2	CASSLQGASGELFF	TGTGCCAGCTCACTTCAGGGGGCGTCCGGGGAGCTGTTTTTT
NA	TRBV27	NA	TRBJ1-1	CASSLLSVGGTEAFF	TGTGCCAGCAGCCTCCTATCAGTGGGGGGCACTGAAGCTTTCTTT
once	TRBV5-1	TRBD2	TRBJ2-7	CASSSSGLAAAYEQYF	TGCGCCAGCAGCTCGTCGGGACTAGCGGCCGCCTACGAGCAGTACTTC
NA	TRBV24-1	NA	TRBJ2-1	CATSDRGLVQFF	TGTGCCACCAGTGATCGGGGACTTGTGCAGTTCTTC
NA	TRBV2	TRBD2	TRBJ2-6	CASSVPTSGTYTGANVLTF	TGTGCCAGCAGCGTTCCGACTAGCGGAACATATACTGGGGCCAACGTCCTGACTTTC
NA	TRBV11-2	TRBD1	TRBJ1-2	CASSLLRAGGEGYTF	TGTGCCAGCAGCTTACTGAGAGCAGGGGGAGAAGGCTACACCTTC
NA	TRBV19	NA	TRBJ1-1	CASSVRQVVAEAFF	TGTGCCAGTAGTGTCAGACAGGTAGTCGCTGAAGCTTTCTTT
NA	TRBV6-1	NA	TRBJ2-1	CASSERNEQFF	TGTGCCAGCAGTGAGAGGAATGAGCAGTTCTTC
NA	TRBV6-6	TRBD1	TRBJ2-2	CASSGQGQLFF	TGTGCCAGCAGCGGACAGGGTCAGCTGTTTTTT
once	TRBV25-1	TRBD2	TRBJ2-3	CASSEPRSGVTDTQYF	TGTGCCAGCAGTGAGCCACGTAGCGGGGTCACAGATACGCAGTATTTT
NA	TRBV27	NA	TRBJ2-1	CASSLTSYSYNEQFF	TGTGCCAGCAGTCTCACTAGCTACTCCTACAATGAGCAGTTCTTC
NA	TRBV18	TRBD1	TRBJ1-1	CASSPAGGDGGVNTEAFF	TGTGCCAGCTCACCAGCAGGGGGCGACGGAGGGGTTAACACTGAAGCTTTCTTT
NA	TRBV19	TRBD1	TRBJ2-1	CASRAVRGTGEFF	TGTGCCAGTAGGGCGGTAAGAGGGACAGGGGAGTTCTTC
NA	TRBV7-2	TRBD1	TRBJ2-2	CASSPPGQGTGELFF	TGTGCCAGCAGTCCCCCGGGACAGGGTACCGGGGAGCTGTTTTTT
NA	TRBV11-1	NA	TRBJ2-5	CASSFGETQYF	TGTGCCAGCAGCTTCGGGGAGACCCAGTACTTC
NA	TRBV5-1	NA	TRBJ1-6	CASSQGQEASPLHF	TGCGCCAGCAGCCAAGGACAAGAGGCTTCACCCCTCCACTTT
NA	TRBV7-2	NA	TRBJ2-4	CASSIGWDFSKNIQYF	TGTGCCAGCAGTATTGGGTGGGACTTCTCCAAAAACATTCAGTACTTC
NA	TRBV5-5	NA	TRBJ1-1	CASSWRDGGTEAFF	TGTGCCAGCAGCTGGAGGGACGGGGGCACTGAAGCTTTCTTT
once	TRBV6-4	NA	TRBJ1-2	CAGPGHSDYGYTF	TGTGCCGGTCCGGGACATAGCGATTATGGCTACACCTTC
NA	TRBV4-2	NA	TRBJ2-3	CASSQDPQETQYF	TGTGCCAGCAGCCAAGATCCCCAGGAAACGCAGTATTTT
NA	TRBV7-9	TRBD2	TRBJ2-7	CASSLVPAGFHEQYF	TGTGCCAGCAGCTTAGTCCCAGCGGGATTCCACGAGCAGTACTTC
NA	TRBV18	NA	TRBJ2-7	CASSESGGEQYF	TGTGCCAGCTCCGAATCAGGAGGTGAGCAGTACTTC
once	TRBV7-9	NA	TRBJ2-1	CASSPTTGYPYNEQFF	TGTGCCAGCAGCCCTACGACAGGCTACCCCTACAATGAGCAGTTCTTC
NA	TRBV19	NA	TRBJ2-1	CASSIRFGGDSYNEQFF	TGTGCCAGTAGTATAAGGTTCGGAGGGGATTCCTACAATGAGCAGTTCTTC
NA	TRBV11-2	NA	TRBJ2-3	CASLRDTLTDTQYF	TGTGCCAGCCTCCGGGACACACTCACAGATACGCAGTATTTT
NA	TRBV27	NA	TRBJ1-1	CASSSGTSMGAFF	TGTGCCAGCAGCTCCGGGACTTCGATGGGGGCTTTCTTT
NA	TRBV29-1	NA	TRBJ2-5	CSVSVQGETQYF	TGCAGCGTCTCGGTCCAGGGAGAGACCCAGTACTTC
NA	TRBV19	NA	TRBJ1-3	CASSTAGLKAGNTIYF	TGTGCCAGTAGTACGGCAGGGCTTAAGGCTGGAAACACCATATATTTT
once	TRBV28	TRBD1	TRBJ2-2	CASRRQGVGELFF	TGTGCCAGCAGGAGACAGGGTGTCGGGGAGCTGTTTTTT
NA	TRBV12-3/TRBV12-4	TRBD1	TRBJ1-5	CASSGTVDQPQHF	TGTGCCAGCAGCGGGACAGTCGACCAGCCCCAGCATTTT
NA	TRBV5-1	NA	TRBJ2-3	CAGSPGPQVDTQYF	TGCGCCGGGAGTCCCGGACCCCAAGTGGATACGCAGTATTTT
NA	TRBV14	TRBD2	TRBJ2-1	CASSPTGNRGRANEQFF	TGTGCCAGCAGCCCAACCGGGAACCGCGGGAGGGCCAATGAGCAGTTCTTC
NA	TRBV27	TRBD1	TRBJ1-2	CASSTRTGGAGGYTF	TGTGCCAGCAGTACCAGGACAGGGGGCGCGGGGGGCTACACCTTC
NA	TRBV21-1	NA	TRBJ1-1	CASTRTGGVNTEAFF	TGTGCCAGCACCCGGACAGGCGGGGTTAACACTGAAGCTTTCTTT
NA	TRBV6-6	NA	TRBJ1-2	CASSAGGGAGYTF	TGTGCCAGCAGTGCAGGCGGGGGGGCCGGCTACACCTTC
NA	TRBV19	NA	TRBJ2-7	CASSWTAAYEQYF	TGTGCCAGTAGCTGGACAGCCGCCTACGAGCAGTACTTC
once	TRBV28	TRBD2	TRBJ2-5	CASSKARGLAGETQYF	TGTGCCAGCAGTAAAGCTCGTGGACTAGCGGGGGAGACCCAGTACTTC
NA	TRBV30	NA	TRBJ1-5	CAWSHRQGTQPQHF	TGTGCCTGGAGCCACCGTCAGGGGACTCAGCCCCAGCATTTT
NA	TRBV11-3	NA	TRBJ2-7	CASSLGSQGEQYF	TGTGCCAGCAGCTTAGGGTCGCAGGGAGAGCAGTACTTC
NA	TRBV6-5	NA	TRBJ2-1	CASSEGVEQFF	TGTGCCAGCAGCGAGGGGGTTGAGCAGTTCTTC
NA	TRBV19	TRBD1	TRBJ1-5	CASSIIGQGHQPQHF	TGTGCCAGTAGTATAATCGGACAGGGTCATCAGCCCCAGCATTTT
once	TRBV11-2	NA	TRBJ1-1	CASSQQSGRTEAFF	TGTGCCAGCAGCCAACAGAGTGGGCGAACTGAAGCTTTCTTT
NA	TRBV6-6	NA	TRBJ1-2	CASGREEYGYTF	TGTGCTTCCGGCAGGGAAGAATATGGCTACACCTTC